One sample yielded the 6 T cell receptor beta chains listed below, sequenced in a study of Japanese encephalitis immunity and Zika vaccine responses. For more than five days, PBMCs labeled with CFSE were cultured with peptide pools at roughly 0.91 ug/mL each. Live CD56-CD19-CD16-CD3+CD4+ cells with low CFSE were sorted unfixed as proliferating CD4 T cells. In TCRdb, the 5' RACE reads were re-called with MiXCR into one record per CDR3 protein. The sample holds approximately 130 distinct CDR3 sequences; about 5.5% are singletons and the top ten take about 45%. The sample here was antigen-activated CD4+ T cells from blood, cultured, taken during a Zika inactivated vaccine study. The receptor set was obtained from an adult woman who received an inactivated Zika virus vaccine.

This clonotype qualifies as large (0.1 to 1%). J is TRBJ2-1 and V is TRBV5-6; 7 nucleotides line up with TRBD2. In germline, CDR1 is SGHDT, CDR2 YYEEEE. The CDR3 runs to 17 residues. V lost 1 base to trimming and J lost 4 bases; unmatched junction nucleotides: 11. The CDR3 sequence is CASSLYLVGGVYNEQFF. The CDR3 nucleotides read TGTGCCAGCAGCTTGTATCTTGTGGGGGGGGTTTACAATGAGCAGTTCTTC.

By share, this clonotype counts as large. J is TRBJ2-7 and V is TRBV5-6; unclear D gene. The germline V gene encodes CDR1 SGHDT and CDR2 YYEEEE. This CDR3 has 15 amino acids. V gave up 2 bases and J gave up 4 bases, with 16 bases separating them. This CDR3 is CASSFQKGLPYEQYF. The CDR3 nucleotides are TGTGCCAGCAGCTTTCAAAAGGGCTTGCCATACGAGCAGTACTTC.

By sample share, this clonotype is large (0.1 to 1%). This rearrangement joins TRBV27 to TRBJ2-7; D uncertain. Germline lookup yields CDR1 MNHEY and CDR2 SMNVEV (reference sequence). The CDR3 consists of 15 residues. V shed 0 bases and J shed 3 bases, with 12 bases lying between them. For the CDR3, the DNA is TGTGCCAGCAGTTTATCGGGCAGTCGGGTCTACGAGCAGTACTTC. Its protein product is CASSLSGSRVYEQYF.

This clonotype is labeled large. The chain combines TRBV7-9 with TRBJ1-2, with 9 bases identical to TRBD1. V shed 5 bases, J shed 5 bases, and the junction held 9 bases outside the gene matches. Germline lookup yields CDR1 SEHNR and CDR2 FQNEAQ (reference sequence). The CDR3 loop spans 15 amino acids. The CDR3: CASSAPGTGNYGYTF. CDR3 nucleotides: TGTGCCAGCAGCGCACCCGGGACAGGGAATTATGGCTACACCTTC.

This clonotype is hyperexpanded by share. The chain recombines TRBV3-1 with TRBJ2-2, with 7 positions matching TRBD1. Germline loops: CDR1 LGHDT, CDR2 YNNKEL (reference sequence). CDR3 length: 14 amino acids. With 4 bases clipped from V and 7 bases from J, the junction kept 6 bases outside the gene matches. The CDR3 DNA follows: TGTGCCAGCAGCCCCCGACAGGGCGGCGGGGAGCTGTTTTTT. Its translation: CASSPRQGGGELFF.

This clonotype is categorized as hyperexpanded. The chain links TRBV20-1 to TRBJ2-1; TRBD2 might be the D (5 bases). V gave up 5 bases and J gave up 5 bases, with 19 bases separating them. Germline CDR1 is DFQATT and CDR2 is SNEGSKA (reference sequence). The CDR3 contains 15 residues. In nucleotides, the CDR3 is TGCAGTGCTCCCATTTGGGCGGGTGGACACAATGAGCAGTTCTTC. Translation gives CSAPIWAGGHNEQFF.